A single sample gave rise to the 11 T cell receptor beta chains below, sequenced in a study of Tregs in tolerant kidney transplant recipients. TCRdb keeps only in-frame clones here, not all; method: immunoSEQ multiplex PCR. The table records approximately 17,000 clones, about 61% of them present only once. These receptors are not linked to any known antigen. The material sequenced was Tregs from blood cultured with allogeneic cells. The receptors stem from a human donor in good health.

This clone was found many times. CDR3 nucleotide sequence: TGTGCCAGCAGCCGAGACCGTCATGGCTACACCTTC. Amino acids: CASSRDRHGYTF. The chain has TRBV7-9 and TRBJ1-2; D uncertain. Germline V lookup: CDR1 SEHNR, CDR2 FQNEAQ (reference sequence). The CDR3 sequence is 12 residues long. The ends were cut back, 5 bases at V and 6 bases at J, with 10 bases in the middle.

As DNA, the CDR3 is TGTGCCTGGAGTCCGGGCCCCTCCTACGAGCAGTACTTC. Amino acid sequence: CAWSPGPSYEQYF. The chain employs TRBV30 and TRBJ2-5; D remains ambiguous. The end of the DNA fits TRBJ2-7 better, so the J call may be wrong. Germline V gene lookup returns CDR1 GTSNPN and CDR2 SVGIG (reference sequence). There are 13 residues in the CDR3.

This clone was seen just once. The chain recombines TRBV6-5 with TRBJ2-7, with a weak D call TRBD1 (6 bases). The CDR3 length is 12 residues. V lost 6 bases and J lost 3, with 9 bases in between. Germline-derived CDR1 and CDR2 are MNHEY and SVGAGI. CDR3 sequence (DNA): TGTGCCAGCAGCCGAGGGGGCTACGAGCAGTACTTC. This translates into CASSRGGYEQYF.

This clone rates as medium-sized. The CDR3 loop reads CASRARSGGYYEQYF. CDR3 sequence (DNA): TGTGCCAGCAGGGCTAGGAGCGGGGGTTACTACGAGCAGTACTTC. The chain joins TRBV28 to TRBJ2-7; 8 bases agree with TRBD2. Germline loops: CDR1 MDHEN, CDR2 SYDVKM. V trimming: 6 bases; J trimming: 3 bases; junction bases outside the gene matches: 10. The CDR3 extends over 15 amino acids. The entire variable domain, with the rest obtained from reference TRBV28 and TRBJ2-7, is as follows: DVKVTQSSRYLVKRTGEKVFLECVQDMDHENMFWYRQDPGLGLRLIYFSYDVKMKEKGDIPEGYSVSREKKERFSLILESASTNQTSMYLCASRARSGGYYEQYFGPGTRLTVT.

V usage is TRBV7-9 and J usage is TRBJ1-2; 9 nucleotides align to TRBD1. Germline trimming cut 4 bases from V and 3 bases from J; bases unmatched to any gene: 3. Germline-derived CDR1 and CDR2 are SEHNR and FQNEAQ (reference sequence). The CDR3 runs 14 residues. Written as DNA, the CDR3 is TGTGCCAGCAGCTACCGGACAGGGGACTATGGCTACACCTTC. This translates into CASSYRTGDYGYTF. Full variable domain (missing parts from reference TRBV7-9 and TRBJ1-2): DTGVSQNPRHKITKRGQNVTFRCDPISEHNRLYWYRQTLGQGPEFLTYFQNEAQLEKSRLLSDRFSAERPKGSFSTLEIQRTEQGDSAMYLCASSYRTGDYGYTFGSGTRLTVV.

J is TRBJ2-3 and V is TRBV6-5, with 13 bases matching TRBD2. The ends lost 7 bases at V and 6 bases at J; junction bases unmatched: 4. The CDR3 consists of 14 residues. The germline V gene has CDR1 MNHEY and CDR2 SVGAGI. The CDR3 region is CASNRLAGGDTQYF. The CDR3, as DNA: TGTGCCAGCAACCGACTAGCGGGGGGCGATACGCAGTATTTT.

This chain joins TRBV6-5 and TRBJ2-5; D possibly corresponds to TRBD1 (6 bases). Per the germline V gene, CDR1 is MNHEY and CDR2 is SVGAGI. V lost 0 bases to trimming and J lost 7 bases, with 9 bases between them. This CDR3 is 13 amino acids long. CDR3 coding DNA: TGTGCCAGCAGTTACTCGAGAGGGGGGACCCAGTACTTC. This encodes CASSYSRGGTQYF.

As to this clone: An end of the junction does not agree with germline; a read error may underlie this. The chain is built from TRBV6-1 and TRBJ2-7; TRBD1 might be the D (5 bases). Germline V gene lookup returns CDR1 MNHNS and CDR2 SASEGT. This CDR3 has 14 residues. The CDR3 is CASSVGQGSHEQYF. The CDR3 coding sequence is TGTGCCAGCAGTGTGGGCCAGGGCTCCCACGAGCAGTACTTC.

J is TRBJ1-1 and V is TRBV28; 7 nucleotides line up with TRBD1. Trimming removed 6 bases from V and 5 bases from J; junction bases left unmatched: 9. Germline V gene data show CDR1 as MDHEN and CDR2 as SYDVKM. The CDR3 sequence is 14 residues long. The CDR3 region is CASRKSQGWTEAFF. CDR3 nucleotide sequence: TGTGCCAGCAGGAAGTCACAGGGGTGGACTGAAGCTTTCTTT.

The chain couples TRBV7-3 to TRBJ2-1, with D perhaps being TRBD1 or TRBD2 (5 bases each). The CDR3 runs 14 residues. Germline V gene data show CDR1 as SGHTA and CDR2 as FQGTGA. Trimming stripped 2 bases from V and 9 bases from J, with 14 bases between. The CDR3 DNA reads as TGTGCCAGCAGCTTATACCCCGGGACCATTGAGCAGTTCTTC. This codes for CASSLYPGTIEQFF.

This chain joins TRBV11-2 and TRBJ2-1; D is perhaps TRBD2 (6 bases). Trimming took 1 base from V and 4 from J, leaving 20 bases between them. The CDR3 extends over 18 amino acids. Per germline, CDR1 SGHAT and CDR2 FQNNGV. CDR3 in DNA: TGTGCCAGCAGCTTAGCCCCCTTCCGGGACTTTCGTTACAATGAGCAGTTCTTC. Encoded protein: CASSLAPFRDFRYNEQFF.